These 24 T cell receptor beta chains were all obtained from the same sample, sequenced in a study of CD8 T cells in ankylosing spondylitis. Each CDR3 protein is one row after TCRdb ran MiXCR on the 5' RACE reads. The sample lists nearly 350,000 distinct CDR3 sequences, roughly 14% occurring once. The sample comprised blood, either unsorted or a sorted T cell fraction (not recorded which). The receptors stem from a male donor with ankylosing spondylitis or in good health (not recorded which).

This clonotype was counted only a few times. The DNA for the CDR3 is TGTGCCAGCAGCTTAGGGGGCGGGGGGGCCTACGAGCAGTACTTC. Protein: CASSLGGGGAYEQYF. The J gene is TRBJ2-7, the V gene TRBV7-2; 9 nucleotides line up with TRBD2. V dropped 1 base and J dropped 2; count of bases not matched to a gene: 3. The CDR3 is 15 amino acids. CDR1 is SGHTA, CDR2 FQGNSA, per germline.

This clonotype turned up a few times. The chain recombines TRBV11-2 with TRBJ1-6, with 7 bases fitting TRBD1. CDR1 and CDR2 from the germline V gene are SGHAT and FQNNGV. With V trimmed by 3 bases and J by 9 bases, 11 bases remained unmatched. The CDR3 is 16 residues long. For the CDR3, the DNA is TGTGCCAGCAGCTTTTCCCTGACAGGGTATGGTTCACCCCTCCACTTT. Protein: CASSFSLTGYGSPLHF.

The sample holds many counts of this clonotype. This chain connects TRBV6-2 or TRBV6-3 to TRBJ2-2, with a weak D call TRBD1 (5 bases). The CDR3 is 14 amino acids. CDR1 and CDR2 from the germline V gene are MNHEY and SVGEGT. V gave up 8 bases and J gave up 0 bases, with 10 bases separating them. The CDR3 reads CASRRQTNTGELFF. CDR3 bases: TGTGCCAGCCGGAGACAGACGAACACCGGGGAGCTGTTTTTT.

This clonotype occurred a few times. The rearrangement uses TRBV4-1 and TRBJ2-2, with 10 bases aligning to TRBD2. J lost 5 bases, V lost 3 bases, and 6 bases had no gene match. Germline lookup yields CDR1 MGHRA and CDR2 YSYEKL. This CDR3 comprises 16 residues. The CDR3 DNA sequence: TGCGCCAGCAGCCAGGGGCTAGCGGGGGTTACCGGGGAGCTGTTTTTT. Translated, it gives CASSQGLAGVTGELFF.

The DNA of the CDR3 is TGTGCCAGCAGTTTACGGGGATTTGCTGGCTACACCTTC. As protein: CASSLRGFAGYTF. V is TRBV12-3 or TRBV12-4 and J is TRBJ1-2; no clear D gene. The CDR3 extends over 13 amino acids. V was pared by 2 bases and J by 7 bases, with 11 bases between.

This clonotype has a handful of counts. The rearrangement joins TRBV5-4 to TRBJ2-1, with a weak D call TRBD1 (5 bases). CDR1 and CDR2 from the germline V gene are SGHNT and YYREEE (reference sequence). V lost 2 bases, J lost 0 bases, and 15 bases lay in between. The length of the CDR3 is 17 residues. This CDR3 reads CASSFGSSDSSYNEQFF. Written as DNA, the CDR3 is TGTGCCAGCAGCTTTGGTTCCTCCGACAGCTCCTACAATGAGCAGTTCTTC.

The rearrangement uses TRBV9 and TRBJ2-3, with 10 bases that match TRBD2. This CDR3 comprises 16 residues. Unmatched junction bases numbered 1, after V lost 0 bases and J lost 0 bases. The germline V gene encodes CDR1 SGDLS and CDR2 YYNGEE. CDR3 region: CASSVVAGGSTDTQYF. The CDR3 DNA sequence: TGTGCCAGCAGCGTAGTAGCGGGGGGTAGCACAGATACGCAGTATTTT.

This clonotype came up a few times. The chain combines TRBV4-1 with TRBJ2-3; 12 nucleotides align to TRBD2. The V and J ends lost 3 bases and 2 bases, in that order; junction bases with no gene match: 3. The CDR3 is 16 amino acids. Germline CDR1 reads MGHRA; CDR2 reads YSYEKL. This chain's CDR3 is CASSQASGRVTDTQYF. Written as DNA, the CDR3 is TGCGCCAGCAGCCAGGCTAGCGGGAGGGTCACAGATACGCAGTATTTT.

The J gene is TRBJ1-2, the V gene TRBV10-3; unclear D gene. V was pared by 8 bases and J by 5 bases, with 21 bases between. There are 15 residues in the CDR3. Germline V gene data show CDR1 as ENHRY and CDR2 as SYGVKD. CDR3 DNA: TGTGCCATCGGAGCCGAACCAGGACTCTCTTATGGCTACACCTTC. Its translation is CAIGAEPGLSYGYTF.

Here the CDR3 reads CASRQGPYQPQHF. CDR3 nucleotide sequence: TGTGCCAGCAGACAGGGCCCGTATCAGCCCCAGCATTTT. V usage is TRBV6-1 and J usage is TRBJ1-5, with D possibly being TRBD1 (6 bases). Germline V CDR1 and CDR2: MNHNS, SASEGT. The CDR3 length is 13 residues. V lost 6 bases, J lost 5 bases, and 11 bases lay in between.

Ten or more counts support this clonotype. The chain links TRBV20-1 to TRBJ1-1; no definite D call. Germline CDR1 DFQATT, CDR2 SNEGSKA (reference sequence). V lost 1 base, J lost 1 base, and 10 bases lay in between. This CDR3 spans 14 amino acids. CDR3 residues: CSARGGRGNTEAFF. The CDR3 DNA is TGCAGTGCTAGAGGAGGCCGAGGGAACACTGAAGCTTTCTTT.

This clonotype came up a few times. V is TRBV5-1 and J is TRBJ2-2; 10 positions match TRBD1. The germline V gene encodes CDR1 SGHRS and CDR2 YFSETQ. The CDR3 is made up of 16 amino acids. Losses at the gene ends were 0 bases for V and 8 bases for J; bases not matched to a gene: 7. The CDR3 DNA reads as TGCGCCAGCAGCTTGGAGCCGACAGGGGGCTCGGGGGAGCTGTTTTTT. Translated, it gives CASSLEPTGGSGELFF.

V and J are TRBV12-3 or TRBV12-4 and TRBJ1-2; 10 bases line up with TRBD1. V shed 8 bases and J 7 bases; nucleotides not matched to a gene: 13. The CDR3 length is 15 residues. The chain's CDR3 is CASGRGQGKAFGYTF. Here the CDR3 DNA reads TGTGCCAGCGGCCGGGGACAGGGGAAAGCCTTTGGCTACACCTTC.

The chain has TRBV11-1 and TRBJ2-3; 15 nucleotides match TRBD2. CDR1 SGHAT and CDR2 FQDESV come from the germline V gene (reference sequence). J gave up 5 bases and V 3 bases, and 9 bases lay outside the gene matches. This CDR3 has 18 amino acids. The CDR3 nucleotides read TGTGCCAGCAGCTTCCGGACTAGCGGGAGGGCCTTCGGAGATACGCAGTATTTT. Encoded protein: CASSFRTSGRAFGDTQYF.

This clonotype was counted between two and nine times. This rearrangement joins TRBV6-5 to TRBJ1-2; D may be TRBD1 (6 bases). Germline CDR1 reads MNHEY; CDR2 reads SVGAGI. V lost 0 bases to trimming and J lost 6 bases, with 14 bases between them. The length of the CDR3 is 15 residues. The DNA of the CDR3 is TGTGCCAGCAGTTACTCGGGTAGGCCAGGGGATGGCTACACCTTC. Its translation: CASSYSGRPGDGYTF.

The genes are TRBV19 and TRBJ2-1; D ambiguous. This CDR3 is built from 14 residues. The germline CDR1 and CDR2 sequences are LNHDA and SQIVND (reference sequence). Trimming left V 5 bases short and J 4 bases short, with 12 bases between. The CDR3 nucleotides are TGTGCCAGTAGTGGGAATCTCGATTACAATGAGCAGTTCTTC. Protein sequence: CASSGNLDYNEQFF.

The chain couples TRBV3-1 to TRBJ2-1, with D perhaps matching TRBD2 (6 bases). The V gene's germline CDR1 is LGHDT and CDR2 YNNKEL (reference sequence). The V end was cut by 0 bases, the J end by 7 bases, with 7 bases between. CDR3 length equals 13 residues. For the CDR3, the DNA is TGTGCCAGCAGCCAAGATGGGGGGAATGAGCAGTTCTTC. It specifies CASSQDGGNEQFF.

There are many counts of this clonotype. The chain uses TRBV25-1 and TRBJ1-1; 7 bases agree with TRBD1. Germline assignment: CDR1 MGHDK and CDR2 SYGVNS. Germline trimming cut 4 bases from V and 2 bases from J; bases unmatched to any gene: 7. CDR3 length equals 15 residues. CDR3 loop: CASSALRQGNTEAFF. The CDR3 bases are TGTGCCAGCAGTGCCCTAAGACAGGGTAACACTGAAGCTTTCTTT.

The table lists this clonotype with many counts. The genes are TRBV6-1 and TRBJ2-3, with 7 nucleotides matching TRBD2. Per the germline V gene, CDR1 is MNHNS and CDR2 is SASEGT. V lost 7 bases to trimming and J lost 2 bases; unmatched junction nucleotides: 3. The CDR3 loop spans 13 amino acids. CDR3 nucleotide sequence: TGTGCCAGCAAGCGGGGCTACACAGATACGCAGTATTTT. Amino acid sequence: CASKRGYTDTQYF.

This clonotype was seen more than once but under ten times. The V gene is TRBV3-1, the J gene TRBJ1-2; D gene unclear. The CDR3 loop spans 15 amino acids. Trimming removed 3 bases from V and 2 bases from J, with 13 bases in between. Germline assignment: CDR1 LGHDT and CDR2 YNNKEL (reference sequence). This chain's CDR3 is CASSHGTGRNYGYTF. CDR3 DNA: TGTGCCAGCAGCCATGGTACCGGCCGAAACTATGGCTACACCTTC.

J is TRBJ2-7 and V is TRBV29-1; D call uncertain. Looked up from germline, CDR1 is SQVTM and CDR2 is ANQGSEA. V lost 4 bases, J lost 2 bases, and 9 bases lay in between. This CDR3 region has 12 residues. CDR3: CSVVDGAYEQYF. Written as DNA, the CDR3 is TGCAGCGTTGTGGACGGAGCCTACGAGCAGTACTTC.

This clonotype was recorded at least ten times. CDR3 bases: TGTGCCAGCAGCCAAGAACAGAGATACGAGCAGTACTTC. It is translated as CASSQEQRYEQYF. This chain links TRBV14 with TRBJ2-7, with D uncertain. Trimming removed 0 bases at V and 4 bases at J, with 7 bases between. CDR1 is SGHDN, CDR2 FVKESK, per germline. CDR3 size: 13 residues.

The rearrangement joins TRBV12-3 or TRBV12-4 to TRBJ2-7, with unresolved D. The CDR3 loop spans 11 amino acids. V lost 5 bases to trimming and J lost 6 bases, with 8 bases between them. CDR3 sequence: CASSTSGEQYF. As DNA, the CDR3 is TGTGCCAGCAGTACCTCGGGCGAGCAGTACTTC.

V gene TRBV7-9 combines with J gene TRBJ2-1; D is ambiguous. V was trimmed by 4 bases and J by 2 bases, leaving 15 bases between them. The CDR3 runs 16 residues. Looked up from germline, CDR1 is SEHNR and CDR2 is FQNEAQ (reference sequence). The CDR3 sequence is CASSSRVERPYNEQFF. CDR3 sequence (DNA): TGTGCCAGCAGCTCCCGGGTGGAGCGTCCCTACAATGAGCAGTTCTTC.